This TCR beta chain derives from a study of T cell responses to AZD1222 COVID-19 vaccine. Overall study results and limits: There were mostly white British donors and more females than males, and clonal diversity was possibly underestimated. After the peak T cell response, and only then, were repertoires sampled. Spike-specific TCR breadth rose after two AZD1222 doses, and depth rose as well. Unmutated variant regions reportedly attract nearly half of all spike-specific TCRs.

A note on this clone: Its antigen is as yet unknown.

The germline CDR1 and CDR2 sequences are ENHRY and SYGVKD. The CDR3 is made up of 13 amino acids. Trimming removed 11 bases from V and 3 bases from J; junction bases left unmatched: 7. Here immunoSEQ multiplex PCR was the method, and the copy in TCRdb shows in-frame clones only, minus some. In the table there are 120,000 to 150,000 clones, about nine tenths of which are singletons. This chain connects TRBV10-3 to TRBJ1-5, with 7 bases lining up with TRBD1. The specimen was peripheral blood, collected on day 0 of MenACWY control vaccination. The TCR comes from an adult in good health. CDR3 protein: CAAGDRDNQPQHF. CDR3 DNA: TGTGCCGCGGGAGACAGGGACAATCAGCCCCAGCATTTT.